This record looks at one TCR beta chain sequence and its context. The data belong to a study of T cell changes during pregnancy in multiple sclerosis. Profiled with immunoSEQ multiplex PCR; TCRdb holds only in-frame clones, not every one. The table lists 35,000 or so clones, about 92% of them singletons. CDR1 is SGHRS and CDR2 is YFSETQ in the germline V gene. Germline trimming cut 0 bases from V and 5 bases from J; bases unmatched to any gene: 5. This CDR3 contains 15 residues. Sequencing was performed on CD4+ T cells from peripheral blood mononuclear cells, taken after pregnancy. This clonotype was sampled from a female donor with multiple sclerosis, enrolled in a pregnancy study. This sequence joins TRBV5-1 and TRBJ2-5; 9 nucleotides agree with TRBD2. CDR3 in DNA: TGCGCCAGCAGCTTGGCGACTAGCGGCCGGGAGACCCAGTACTTC. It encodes CASSLATSGRETQYF.